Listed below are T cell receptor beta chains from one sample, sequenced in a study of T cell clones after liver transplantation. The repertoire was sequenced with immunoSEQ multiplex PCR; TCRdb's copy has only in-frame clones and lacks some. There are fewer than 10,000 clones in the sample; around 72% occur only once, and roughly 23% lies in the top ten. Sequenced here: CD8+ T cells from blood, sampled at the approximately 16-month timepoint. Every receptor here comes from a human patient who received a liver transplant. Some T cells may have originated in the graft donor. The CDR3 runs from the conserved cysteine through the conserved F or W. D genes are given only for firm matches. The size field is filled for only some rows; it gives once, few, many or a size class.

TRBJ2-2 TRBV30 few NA TGTGCCTGGAGTGTACCCAGTCCGGACAGTTACACCGGGGAGCTGTTTTTT CAWSVPSPDSYTGELFF
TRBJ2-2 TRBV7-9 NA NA TGTGCCAGCAGCCCCAGACCAAGACTAGTCGGCGGGGAGCTGTTTTTT CASSPRPRLVGGELFF
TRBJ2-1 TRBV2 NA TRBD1 TGTGCCACCAAGCCGGGACAGGGAAACAATGAGCAGTTCTTC CATKPGQGNNEQFF
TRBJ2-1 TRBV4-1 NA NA TGCGCCAGCAGCCAAGATCCTAGTTATAATGAGCAGTTCTTC CASSQDPSYNEQFF
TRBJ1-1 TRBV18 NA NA TGTGCCAGCTCACCAGGGAACACTGAAGCTTTCTTT CASSPGNTEAFF
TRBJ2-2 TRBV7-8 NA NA TGTGCCAGCAGCCTAGCAGCTGCCGGGGCCGGGGAGCTGTTTTTT CASSLAAAGAGELFF
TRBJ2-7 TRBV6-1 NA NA TGTGCCAGCAACTCAGATTCCTACGAGCAGTACTTC CASNSDSYEQYF
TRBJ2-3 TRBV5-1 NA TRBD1 TGCGCCAGCAGCTTGGGGACAGGACCAAGCACAGATACGCAGTATTTT CASSLGTGPSTDTQYF
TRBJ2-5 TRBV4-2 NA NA TGTGCCAGCAGCCAAGATCTAGGAGGGGGGGCAGAGACCCAGTACTTC CASSQDLGGGAETQYF
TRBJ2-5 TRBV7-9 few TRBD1 TGTGCCAGCAGCGACGGACAGGCCTGGGAGACCCAGTACTTC CASSDGQAWETQYF
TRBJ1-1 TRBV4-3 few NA TGCGCCAGCAGCCCGGGGGGGGGAGAAGCTTTCTTT CASSPGGGEAFF
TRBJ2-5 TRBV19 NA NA TGTGCCAGTAGCGGAAAGTACCAAGAGACCCAGTACTTC CASSGKYQETQYF
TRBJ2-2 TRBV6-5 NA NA TGTGCCAGCAGCCGGGACCTTTACACCGGGGAGCTGTTTTTT CASSRDLYTGELFF
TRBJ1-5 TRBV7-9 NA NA TGTGCCAGCAGTCAACAGGGTTTGAACCAGCCCCAGCATTTT CASSQQGLNQPQHF
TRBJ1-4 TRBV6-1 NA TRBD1 TGTGCCAGCAGTGAGGGGACAGGGGCGGAAAAACTGTTTTTT CASSEGTGAEKLFF
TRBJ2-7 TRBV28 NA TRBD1 TGTGCCAGCAGTTTATTGGACAGGACCTCTCGGGAGCAGTACTTC CASSLLDRTSREQYF
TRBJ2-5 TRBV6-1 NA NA TGTGCCAGCAGGGTTCCCTTAGAAGAGACCCAGTACTTC CASRVPLEETQYF
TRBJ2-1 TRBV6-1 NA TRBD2 TGTGCCAGCAGTGAAAGGGGGACTAGCGGGGGGCCCGATGGCATTGAGCAGTTCTTC CASSERGTSGGPDGIEQFF
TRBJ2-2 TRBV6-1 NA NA TGTGCCAGCAGTGAAGGTGGGGACACCGGGGAGCTGTTTTTT CASSEGGDTGELFF
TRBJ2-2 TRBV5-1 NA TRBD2 TGCGCCAGCAGCGGGGGACTAGCGGGAGGTACCGGGGAGCTGTTTTTT CASSGGLAGGTGELFF
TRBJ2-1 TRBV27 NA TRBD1 TGTGCCAGCAGTAAAGGACAGGGCGATGAGCAGTTCTTC CASSKGQGDEQFF
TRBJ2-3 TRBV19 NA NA TGTGCCAGTAGTATAGACATCCCAGATACGCAGTATTTT CASSIDIPDTQYF
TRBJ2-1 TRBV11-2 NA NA TGTGCCAGCAGCTCCCAAAGGTGGGACTCCTACAATGAGCAGTTCTTC CASSSQRWDSYNEQFF
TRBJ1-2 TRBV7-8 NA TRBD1 TGTGCCAGCAGCTTAGAAGGGGACAGGGATTACTATGGCTACACCTTC CASSLEGDRDYYGYTF
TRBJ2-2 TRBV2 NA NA TGTGCCAGCAGTGATGGGGGTAACACCGGGGAGCTGTTTTTT CASSDGGNTGELFF
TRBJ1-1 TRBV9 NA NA TGTGCCAGCAGCGTAGGGGCTTTGAACACTGAAGCTTTCTTT CASSVGALNTEAFF
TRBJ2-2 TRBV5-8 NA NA TGTGCCAGCAGCCTGGAGGGGGCCTTGAACACCGGGGAGCTGTTTTTT CASSLEGALNTGELFF
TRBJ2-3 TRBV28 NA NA TGTGCCAGCACCCTCCGGGGAGGAGATACGCAGTATTTT CASTLRGGDTQYF
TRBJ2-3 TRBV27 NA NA TGTGCCAGCAGTCTCAGTCGACCTGATACGCAGTATTTT CASSLSRPDTQYF
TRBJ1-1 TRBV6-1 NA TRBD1 TGTGCCAGCAGTGAGCCCGGGACAGGGGTCGTCGGAGCTTTCTTT CASSEPGTGVVGAFF
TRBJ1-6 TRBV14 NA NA TGTGCCAGCAGCCACTATAATTCACCCCTCCACTTT CASSHYNSPLHF
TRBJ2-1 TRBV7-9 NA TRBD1 TGTGCCAGCAGCGGGGTGGGACAGGGGAGGTTCAATGAGCAGTTCTTC CASSGVGQGRFNEQFF
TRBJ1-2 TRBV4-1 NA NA TGCGCCAGCAGCCAAGCGGCTTCCACAACTAACTATGGCTACACCTTC CASSQAASTTNYGYTF
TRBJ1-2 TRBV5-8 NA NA TGTGCCAGCAGGGGACACCGGACCTTC CASRGHRTF
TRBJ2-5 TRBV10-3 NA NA TGTGCCATCAGTGAAGGGGAGCACCTTCAAGAGACCCAGTACTTC CAISEGEHLQETQYF
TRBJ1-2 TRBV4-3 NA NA TGCGCCAGCAGCCAAGATTTAGTATCGTACTCTCAGGGATATGGCTACACCTTC CASSQDLVSYSQGYGYTF
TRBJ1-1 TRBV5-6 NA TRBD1 TGTGCCAGCAGCCCGATGACAGGGGGGATGAACACTGAAGCTTTCTTT CASSPMTGGMNTEAFF
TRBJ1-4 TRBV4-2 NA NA TGTGCCAGCAGCCAAGAAGAAAGGGCTGAAAAACTGTTTTTT CASSQEERAEKLFF